The present TCR beta chain was sequenced within a study of blood T cell repertoires in COVID-19. Recovered status applied to Cohort 3 donors who had two consecutive negative PCRs. It also applied to those with clearance or with symptom resolution. Libraries were prepared by immunoSEQ multiplex PCR; TCRdb keeps only in-frame clonotypes and omits some of them. Counted here are under 350,000 clones, about nine tenths occurring once; the ten biggest clones make up less than 4.5%. The CDR3 spans 14 residues. Unmatched junction bases numbered 9, after V lost 5 bases and J lost 6 bases. Germline V lookup: CDR1 SEHNR, CDR2 FQNEAQ (reference sequence).

The clonotype was recovered from a man in his thirties or forties who had recovered from COVID-19. Sequenced sample: PBMCs or T cells enriched from blood (not recorded which). The chain has TRBV7-9 and TRBJ1-1; the match to TRBD1 covers 7 bases. The CDR3 loop reads CASSVEDRWSEAFF. The CDR3, as DNA: TGTGCCAGCAGCGTGGAGGACAGGTGGTCTGAAGCTTTCTTT.